This T cell receptor (beta chain) emerged from a study of regulatory T cells in long-lasting Graves disease. Points on this clonotype: A much larger clonotype is one base distant, so this may be a read error.

Researchers made TCR beta libraries by using iRepertoire HTBI primers and running Arm-PCR on CDR3 regions. TCRdb analysed the multiplex PCR reads with MiXCR anew, one entry per CDR3 protein. Of approximately 400,000 distinct CDR3 sequences detected, about 10% appear once; the ten largest clones hold 15% to 20%. The time point here: newly diagnosed GD, antithyroid drugs for less than 3 months. PBMC RNA served as the TCR library source. The CDR3 consists of 14 residues. V shed 4 bases and J 12 bases; nucleotides not matched to a gene: 12. CDR1 is DFQATT, CDR2 SNEGSKA, per germline (reference sequence). These data are also associated with another study on T cells in Graves' hyperthyroidism and ophthalmopathy. That publication notes: The TCR CDR3 was amplified in a first-round RT-PCR using the HTBI primer set.

The specimen comprised peripheral blood mononuclear cells (PBMCs), sampled at new diagnosis, from a patient treated with antithyroid drugs. This TCR was recovered from a woman aged 18-30 years with Graves disease. V usage is TRBV20-1 and J usage is TRBJ1-6; 7 nucleotides match TRBD1. This chain's CDR3 is CSATEGACFEPLHF. For the CDR3, the DNA is TGCAGTGCTACGGAGGGGGCTTGTTTCGAACCCCTCCACTTT.